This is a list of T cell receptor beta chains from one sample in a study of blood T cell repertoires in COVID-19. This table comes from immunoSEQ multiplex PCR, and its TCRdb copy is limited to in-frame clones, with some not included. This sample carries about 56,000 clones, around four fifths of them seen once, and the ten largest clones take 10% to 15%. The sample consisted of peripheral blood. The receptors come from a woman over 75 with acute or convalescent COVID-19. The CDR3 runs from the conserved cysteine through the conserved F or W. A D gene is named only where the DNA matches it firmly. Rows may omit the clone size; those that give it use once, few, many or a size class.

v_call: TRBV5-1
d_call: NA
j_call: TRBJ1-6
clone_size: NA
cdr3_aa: CASSPGQGDNSPLHF
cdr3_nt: TGCGCCAGCAGCCCCGGCCAGGGCGATAATTCACCCCTCCACTTT

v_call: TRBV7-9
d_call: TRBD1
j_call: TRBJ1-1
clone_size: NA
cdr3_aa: CASSWVTGSAEAFF
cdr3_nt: TGTGCCAGCAGCTGGGTGACAGGGAGCGCTGAAGCTTTCTTT

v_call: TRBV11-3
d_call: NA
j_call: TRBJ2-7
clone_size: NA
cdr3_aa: CASSLYGGEQYF
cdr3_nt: TGTGCCAGCAGCTTATACGGGGGAGAGCAGTACTTC

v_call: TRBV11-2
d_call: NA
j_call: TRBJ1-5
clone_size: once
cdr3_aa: CASSLERDQPQHF
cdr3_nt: TGTGCCAGCAGCTTAGAGAGGGATCAGCCCCAGCATTTT

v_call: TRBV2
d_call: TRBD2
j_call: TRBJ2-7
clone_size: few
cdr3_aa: CAKGRTSGGGYEQYF
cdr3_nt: TGTGCCAAGGGACGGACTAGCGGCGGGGGCTACGAGCAGTACTTC

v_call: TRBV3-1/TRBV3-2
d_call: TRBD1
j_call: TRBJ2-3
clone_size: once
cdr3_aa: CASQDRGHGDTQYF
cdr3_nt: TGTGCCAGCCAGGACAGGGGGCATGGAGATACGCAGTATTTT

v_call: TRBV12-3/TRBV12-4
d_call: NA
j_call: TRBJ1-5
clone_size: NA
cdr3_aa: CASSLVTDQPQHF
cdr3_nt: TGTGCCAGCAGTTTAGTGACAGATCAGCCCCAGCATTTT

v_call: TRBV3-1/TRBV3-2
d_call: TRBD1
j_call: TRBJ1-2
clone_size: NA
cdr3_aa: CASTPRGGGIYGYTF
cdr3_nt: TGTGCCAGCACCCCGAGAGGGGGCGGAATCTATGGCTACACCTTC

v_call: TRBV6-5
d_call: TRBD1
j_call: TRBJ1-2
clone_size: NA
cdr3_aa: CASSYYGTGVNYGYTF
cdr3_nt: TGTGCCAGCAGTTATTACGGGACAGGGGTGAACTATGGCTACACCTTC

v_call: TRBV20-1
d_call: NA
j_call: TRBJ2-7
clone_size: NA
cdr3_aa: CSASLHGTSRGSGEQYF
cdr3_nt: TGCAGTGCTAGTCTACATGGGACCTCCCGGGGGTCGGGCGAGCAGTACTTC

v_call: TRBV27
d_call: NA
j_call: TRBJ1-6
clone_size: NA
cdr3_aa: CASSLRGNSPLHF
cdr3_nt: TGTGCCAGCAGTTTGAGAGGGAACTCACCCCTCCACTTT

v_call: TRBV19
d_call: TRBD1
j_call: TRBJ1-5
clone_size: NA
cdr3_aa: CASSIGDRVHQPQHF
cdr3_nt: TGTGCCAGTAGTATAGGGGACAGGGTTCATCAGCCCCAGCATTTT

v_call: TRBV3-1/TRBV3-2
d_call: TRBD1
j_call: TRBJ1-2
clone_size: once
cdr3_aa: CASSQVTGVVGYTF
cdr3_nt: TGTGCCAGCAGCCAAGTAACAGGGGTTGTCGGCTACACCTTC

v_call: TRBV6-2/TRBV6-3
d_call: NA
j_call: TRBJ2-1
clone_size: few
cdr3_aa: CASSYSYNEQFF
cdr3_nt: TGTGCCAGCAGCTACTCCTACAATGAGCAGTTCTTC

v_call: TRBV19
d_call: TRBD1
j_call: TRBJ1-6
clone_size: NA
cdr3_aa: CASSIEEDRGPSNSPLHF
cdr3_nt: TGTGCCAGTAGTATAGAGGAAGACAGGGGTCCTTCTAATTCACCCCTCCACTTT

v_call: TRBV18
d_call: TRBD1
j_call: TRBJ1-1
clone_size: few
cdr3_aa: CASSTLTGAITEAFF
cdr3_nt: TGTGCCAGCTCAACACTAACAGGGGCTATTACTGAAGCTTTCTTT

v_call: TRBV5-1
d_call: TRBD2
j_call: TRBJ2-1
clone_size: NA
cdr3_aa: CASSHRSGTDYNEQFF
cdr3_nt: TGCGCCAGCAGCCATCGGAGCGGGACCGACTACAATGAGCAGTTCTTC

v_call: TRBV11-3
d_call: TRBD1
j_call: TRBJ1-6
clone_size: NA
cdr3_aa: CASSPGQGNSPLHF
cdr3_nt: TGTGCCAGCAGCCCGGGACAGGGTAATTCACCCCTCCACTTT

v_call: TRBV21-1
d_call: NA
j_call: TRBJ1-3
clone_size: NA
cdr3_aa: CASSPPGSFWGNTIYF
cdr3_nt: TGTGCCAGCAGCCCCCCGGGTTCCTTCTGGGGAAACACCATATATTTT

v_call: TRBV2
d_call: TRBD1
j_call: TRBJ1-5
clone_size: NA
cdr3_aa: CASSERGGTGGYGNQPQHF
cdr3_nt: TGTGCCAGCAGTGAAAGGGGTGGGACAGGGGGCTATGGCAATCAGCCCCAGCATTTT

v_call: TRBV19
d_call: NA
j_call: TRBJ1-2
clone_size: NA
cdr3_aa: CASSALSQDTYNYGYTF
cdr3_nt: TGTGCCAGTAGTGCCCTTTCCCAGGACACCTATAACTATGGCTACACCTTC

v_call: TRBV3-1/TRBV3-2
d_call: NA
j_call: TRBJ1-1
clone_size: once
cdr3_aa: CASSRNGGSTEAFF
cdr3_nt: TGTGCCAGCAGCCGCAACGGGGGGAGCACTGAAGCTTTCTTT

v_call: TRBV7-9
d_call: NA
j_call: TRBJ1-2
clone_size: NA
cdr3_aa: CASSFGQNYGYTF
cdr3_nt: TGTGCCAGCAGCTTTGGACAGAACTATGGCTACACCTTC

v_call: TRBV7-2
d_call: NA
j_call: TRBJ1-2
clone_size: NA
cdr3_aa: CASSPTGYNYGYTF
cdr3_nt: TGTGCCAGCAGCCCGACTGGATATAACTATGGCTACACCTTC

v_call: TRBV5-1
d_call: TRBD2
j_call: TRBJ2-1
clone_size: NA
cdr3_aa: CASSLLGSGGGEQFF
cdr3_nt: TGCGCCAGCAGCTTGTTGGGTAGCGGGGGCGGTGAGCAGTTCTTC

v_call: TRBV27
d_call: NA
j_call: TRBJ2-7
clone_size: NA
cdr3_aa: CASSFSQRGMEQYF
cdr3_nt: TGTGCCAGCAGTTTTTCCCAGAGGGGGATGGAGCAGTACTTC

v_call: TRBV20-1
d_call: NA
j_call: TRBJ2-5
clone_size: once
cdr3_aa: CSASPEYQETQYF
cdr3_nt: TGCAGTGCTAGTCCGGAGTACCAAGAGACCCAGTACTTC

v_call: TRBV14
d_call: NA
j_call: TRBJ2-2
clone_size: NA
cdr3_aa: CASSTVGELFF
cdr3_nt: TGTGCCAGCAGCACGGTCGGGGAGCTGTTTTTT

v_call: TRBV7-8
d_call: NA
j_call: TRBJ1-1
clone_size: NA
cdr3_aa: CASSSLQGTLNTEAFF
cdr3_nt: TGTGCCAGCAGCTCACTACAAGGGACATTGAACACTGAAGCTTTCTTT

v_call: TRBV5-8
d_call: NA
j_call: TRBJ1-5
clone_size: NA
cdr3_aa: CASSLGPQGQPQHF
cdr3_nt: TGTGCCAGCAGTTTGGGGCCGCAGGGGCAGCCCCAGCATTTT

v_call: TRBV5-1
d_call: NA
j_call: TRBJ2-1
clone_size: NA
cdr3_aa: CASSLEGRGDEQFF
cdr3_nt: TGCGCCAGCAGCTTGGAAGGGAGAGGAGATGAGCAGTTCTTC

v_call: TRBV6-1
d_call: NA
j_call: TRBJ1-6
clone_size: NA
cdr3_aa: CASSARVVGGDSPLHF
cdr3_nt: TGTGCCAGCAGTGCTCGGGTCGTTGGAGGGGATTCACCCCTCCACTTT

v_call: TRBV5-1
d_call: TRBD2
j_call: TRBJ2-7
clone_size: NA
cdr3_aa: CASSLAYGGGASYEQYF
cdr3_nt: TGCGCCAGCAGCTTGGCCTATGGCGGGGGGGCCTCCTACGAGCAGTACTTC

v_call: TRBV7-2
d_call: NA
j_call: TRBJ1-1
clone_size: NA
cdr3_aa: CASSRQENTEAFF
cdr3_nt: TGTGCCAGCAGCCGCCAGGAGAACACTGAAGCTTTCTTT

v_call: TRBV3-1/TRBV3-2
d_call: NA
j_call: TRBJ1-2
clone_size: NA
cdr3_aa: CASSRTGLDGGYTF
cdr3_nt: TGTGCCAGCAGCCGGACGGGACTGGATGGTGGCTACACCTTC

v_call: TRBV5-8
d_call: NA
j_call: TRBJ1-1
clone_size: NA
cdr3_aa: CASSSGRDGAEAFF
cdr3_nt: TGTGCCAGCAGCTCCGGCAGGGATGGTGCCGAAGCTTTCTTT

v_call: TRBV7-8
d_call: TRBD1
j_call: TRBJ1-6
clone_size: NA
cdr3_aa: CASRSLPGQNSPLHF
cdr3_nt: TGTGCCAGCAGGTCTTTACCGGGACAGAATTCACCCCTCCACTTT

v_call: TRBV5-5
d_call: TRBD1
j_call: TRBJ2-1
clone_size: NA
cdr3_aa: CASSPLGTGAVGEQFF
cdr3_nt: TGTGCCAGCAGCCCTCTGGGGACAGGGGCGGTAGGTGAGCAGTTCTTC

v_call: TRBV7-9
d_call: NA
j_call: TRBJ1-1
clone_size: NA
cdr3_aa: CASRPPTGTWYTEAFF
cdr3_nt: TGTGCCAGCAGACCACCCACCGGGACATGGTACACTGAAGCTTTCTTT

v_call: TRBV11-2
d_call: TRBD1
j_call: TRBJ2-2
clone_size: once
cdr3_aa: CASRLGQGATGELFF
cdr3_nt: TGTGCCAGCAGATTAGGACAGGGGGCGACCGGGGAGCTGTTTTTT

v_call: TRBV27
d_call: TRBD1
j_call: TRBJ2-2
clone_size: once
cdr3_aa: CASSVTGANTGELFF
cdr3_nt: TGTGCCAGCAGTGTGACAGGGGCGAACACCGGGGAGCTGTTTTTT

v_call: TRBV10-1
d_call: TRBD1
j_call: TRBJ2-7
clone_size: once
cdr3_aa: CASSEGGTGGHEQYF
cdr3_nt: TGCGCCAGCAGTGAGGGGGGGACAGGGGGCCACGAGCAGTACTTC

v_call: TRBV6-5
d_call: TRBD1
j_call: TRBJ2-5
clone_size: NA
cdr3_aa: CASSRDSQETQYF
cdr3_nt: TGTGCCAGCAGCCGGGACAGCCAAGAGACCCAGTACTTC

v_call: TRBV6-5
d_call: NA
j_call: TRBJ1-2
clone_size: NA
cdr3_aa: CASSTPQGTYHGYTF
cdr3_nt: TGTGCCAGCAGTACCCCCCAGGGGACGTATCATGGCTACACCTTC

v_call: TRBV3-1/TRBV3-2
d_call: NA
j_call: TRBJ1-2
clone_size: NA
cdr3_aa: CASSSPTGIKGYGYTF
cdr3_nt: TGTGCCAGCAGCTCCCCCACAGGTATCAAGGGCTATGGCTACACCTTC

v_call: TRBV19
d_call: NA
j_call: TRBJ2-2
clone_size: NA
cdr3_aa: CASSPVGGTVGTGELFF
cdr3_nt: TGTGCCAGTAGCCCCGTCGGAGGAACGGTTGGTACCGGGGAGCTGTTTTTT

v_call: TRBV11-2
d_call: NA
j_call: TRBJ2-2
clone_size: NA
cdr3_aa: CASSSDIRGGELFF
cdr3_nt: TGTGCCAGCAGCTCGGACATCCGTGGCGGGGAGCTGTTTTTT

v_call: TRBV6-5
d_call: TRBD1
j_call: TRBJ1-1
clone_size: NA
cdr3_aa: CASSNWDRALEAFF
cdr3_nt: TGTGCCAGCAGTAACTGGGACAGGGCACTTGAAGCTTTCTTT

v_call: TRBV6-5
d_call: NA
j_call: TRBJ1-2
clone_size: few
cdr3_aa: CASRADRRNYGYTF
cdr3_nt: TGTGCCAGCAGGGCCGACAGGCGGAACTATGGCTACACCTTC

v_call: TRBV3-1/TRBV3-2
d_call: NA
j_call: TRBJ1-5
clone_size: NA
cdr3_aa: CASSQDRDQPQHF
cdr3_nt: TGTGCCAGCAGCCAAGATCGGGATCAGCCCCAGCATTTT

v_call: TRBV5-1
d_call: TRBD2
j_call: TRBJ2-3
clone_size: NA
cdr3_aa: CASSLGPGGITDTQYF
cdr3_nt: TGCGCCAGCAGCTTAGGTCCGGGGGGGATCACAGATACGCAGTATTTT

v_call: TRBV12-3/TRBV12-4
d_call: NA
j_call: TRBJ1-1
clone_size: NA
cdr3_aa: CASSRRAGAEAFF
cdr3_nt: TGTGCCAGCAGCCGCAGGGCTGGGGCTGAAGCTTTCTTT

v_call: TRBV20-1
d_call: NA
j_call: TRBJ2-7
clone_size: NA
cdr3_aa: CSAGDSYEQYF
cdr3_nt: TGCAGTGCTGGTGACAGCTACGAGCAGTACTTC

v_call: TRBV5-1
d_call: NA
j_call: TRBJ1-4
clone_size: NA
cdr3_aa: CASSANLGGEKLFF
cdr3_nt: TGCGCCAGCAGCGCAAACCTGGGGGGTGAAAAACTGTTTTTT

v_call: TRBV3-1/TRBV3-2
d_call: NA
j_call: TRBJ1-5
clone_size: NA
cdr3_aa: CASSQDLIQPQHF
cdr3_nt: TGTGCCAGCAGCCAAGATCTAATACAGCCCCAGCATTTT